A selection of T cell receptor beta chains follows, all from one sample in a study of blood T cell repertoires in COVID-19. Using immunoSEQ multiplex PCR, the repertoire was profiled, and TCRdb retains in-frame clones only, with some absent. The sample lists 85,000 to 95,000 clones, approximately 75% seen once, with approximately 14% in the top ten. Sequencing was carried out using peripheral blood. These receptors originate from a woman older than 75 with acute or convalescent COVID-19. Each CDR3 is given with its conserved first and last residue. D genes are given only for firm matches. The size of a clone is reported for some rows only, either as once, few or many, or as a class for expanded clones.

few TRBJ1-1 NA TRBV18 CASSRNSGAHTEAFF TGTGCCAGCTCACGAAACTCAGGGGCCCACACTGAAGCTTTCTTT
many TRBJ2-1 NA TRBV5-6 CASSSWPEQFF TGTGCCAGCAGCTCCTGGCCGGAGCAGTTCTTC
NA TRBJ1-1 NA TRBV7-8 CASSLGGVMNTEAFF TGTGCCAGCAGCTTAGGGGGCGTCATGAACACTGAAGCTTTCTTT
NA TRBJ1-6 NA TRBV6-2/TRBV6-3 CASSFSKETPGLGGTLHF TGTGCCAGCAGTTTTTCCAAGGAGACTCCGGGATTAGGGGGTACCCTCCACTTT
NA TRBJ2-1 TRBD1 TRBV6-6 CASRDPPGQGAPFF TGTGCCAGCAGGGACCCTCCGGGACAGGGGGCTCCGTTCTTC
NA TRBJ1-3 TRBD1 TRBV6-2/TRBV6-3 CASSWDRANGNTIYF TGTGCCAGCAGTTGGGACAGGGCCAACGGAAACACCATATATTTT
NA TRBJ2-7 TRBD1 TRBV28 CASRLPGQGVHEQYF TGTGCCAGTAGACTCCCGGGACAGGGCGTCCACGAGCAGTACTTC
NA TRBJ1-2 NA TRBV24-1 CATSDVRAWSGYTF TGTGCCACCAGTGATGTCAGGGCGTGGAGCGGCTACACCTTC
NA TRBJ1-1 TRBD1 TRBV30 CAWSLTGAIGAFF TGTGCCTGGAGCTTGACAGGGGCCATTGGAGCTTTCTTT
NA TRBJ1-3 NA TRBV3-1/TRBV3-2 CASSPQGTSGNTIYF TGTGCCAGCAGCCCCCAGGGGACCTCTGGAAACACCATATATTTT
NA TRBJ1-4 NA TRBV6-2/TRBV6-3 CASSYGGGGEKLFF TGTGCCAGCAGTTATGGGGGGGGTGGTGAAAAACTGTTTTTT
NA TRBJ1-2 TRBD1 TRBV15 CATSREGTGYYGYTF TGTGCCACCAGCAGAGAAGGGACAGGGTACTATGGCTACACCTTC
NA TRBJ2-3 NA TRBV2 CASILDRTSPSTDTQYF TGTGCCAGCATTCTTGACAGGACTAGTCCAAGCACAGATACGCAGTATTTT
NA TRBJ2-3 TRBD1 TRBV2 CASREVQGGDTQYF TGTGCCAGCAGGGAGGTACAGGGGGGCGATACGCAGTATTTT
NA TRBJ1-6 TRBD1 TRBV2 CASTGDSSYNSPLHF TGTGCCAGCACCGGGGACAGCTCCTATAATTCACCCCTCCACTTT
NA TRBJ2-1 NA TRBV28 CASSLGGTYNEQFF TGTGCCAGCAGTTTGGGGGGAACCTACAATGAGCAGTTCTTC
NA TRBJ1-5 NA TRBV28 CASSLFQYSNQPQHF TGTGCCAGCAGTTTATTCCAGTATAGCAATCAGCCCCAGCATTTT
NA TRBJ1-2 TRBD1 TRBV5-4 CASSSGQGGGYTF TGTGCCAGCAGCTCCGGACAGGGGGGTGGCTACACCTTC
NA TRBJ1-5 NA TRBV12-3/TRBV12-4 CASSLAEEQPQHF TGTGCCAGCAGTTTGGCCGAGGAACAGCCCCAGCATTTT
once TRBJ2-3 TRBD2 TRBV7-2 CASRRGGGADTQYF TGTGCCAGCAGAAGAGGCGGGGGGGCAGATACGCAGTATTTT
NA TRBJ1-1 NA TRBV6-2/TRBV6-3 CASSYGRDAEAFF TGTGCCAGCAGTTACGGCAGGGATGCTGAAGCTTTCTTT
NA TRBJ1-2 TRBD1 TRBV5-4 CASQVDRGSGYTF TGTGCCAGCCAAGTGGACAGGGGATCTGGCTACACCTTC
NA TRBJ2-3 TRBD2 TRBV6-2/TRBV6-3 CASSYGDGGGTDTQYF TGTGCCAGCAGTTACGGAGACGGGGGGGGCACAGATACGCAGTATTTT
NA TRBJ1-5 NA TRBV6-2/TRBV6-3 CASSYPGGGNQPQHF TGTGCCAGCAGTTACCCGGGGGGTGGCAATCAGCCCCAGCATTTT
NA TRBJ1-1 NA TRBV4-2 CASERKPSARPNTEAFF TGTGCCAGCGAGAGGAAGCCCTCGGCCCGGCCAAACACTGAAGCTTTCTTT
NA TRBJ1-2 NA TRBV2 CASSDSERGTNTF TGTGCCAGCAGTGATTCAGAAAGGGGTACAAACACCTTC
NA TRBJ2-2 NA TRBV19 CASNPGENTGELFF TGTGCCAGTAACCCGGGGGAGAACACCGGGGAGCTGTTTTTT
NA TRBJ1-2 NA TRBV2 CASSEVRNYGYTF TGTGCCAGCAGTGAAGTCAGGAACTATGGCTACACCTTC
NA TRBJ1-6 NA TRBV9 CASSVGQSYNSPLHF TGTGCCAGCAGCGTAGGACAATCCTATAATTCACCCCTCCACTTT
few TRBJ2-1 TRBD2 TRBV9 CASSVASGGLAFF TGTGCCAGCAGCGTAGCTAGCGGGGGGTTGGCGTTCTTC
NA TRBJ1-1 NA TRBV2 CARQSNTEAFF TGTGCCAGGCAGTCGAACACTGAAGCTTTCTTT
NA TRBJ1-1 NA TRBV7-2 CASSLVGGVNTEAFF TGTGCCAGCAGCTTAGTAGGGGGGGTAAACACTGAAGCTTTCTTT
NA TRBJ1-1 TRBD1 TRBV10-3 CAIRGTGNTEAFF TGTGCCATCAGGGGGACAGGGAACACTGAAGCTTTCTTT
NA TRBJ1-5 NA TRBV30 CAWRRGNSNQPQHF TGTGCCTGGAGACGAGGCAATAGCAATCAGCCCCAGCATTTT
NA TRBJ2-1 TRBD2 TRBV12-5 CASGLRSGGLSEQFF TGTGCTAGTGGTTTGAGGTCGGGGGGGCTTAGTGAGCAGTTCTTC
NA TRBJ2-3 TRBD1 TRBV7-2 CASSLKGQGADTQYF TGTGCCAGCAGCTTAAAGGGACAGGGGGCAGATACGCAGTATTTT